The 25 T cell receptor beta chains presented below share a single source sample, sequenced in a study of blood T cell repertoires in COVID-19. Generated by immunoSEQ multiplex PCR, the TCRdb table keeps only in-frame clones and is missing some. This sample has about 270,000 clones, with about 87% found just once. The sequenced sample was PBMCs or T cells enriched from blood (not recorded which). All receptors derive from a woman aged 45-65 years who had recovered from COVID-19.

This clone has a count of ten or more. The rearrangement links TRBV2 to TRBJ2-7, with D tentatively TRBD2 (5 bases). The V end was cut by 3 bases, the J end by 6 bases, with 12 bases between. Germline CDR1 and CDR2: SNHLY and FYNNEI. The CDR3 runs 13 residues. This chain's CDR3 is CASSDRGFGEQYF. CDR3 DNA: TGTGCCAGCAGTGATCGGGGTTTCGGCGAGCAGTACTTC.

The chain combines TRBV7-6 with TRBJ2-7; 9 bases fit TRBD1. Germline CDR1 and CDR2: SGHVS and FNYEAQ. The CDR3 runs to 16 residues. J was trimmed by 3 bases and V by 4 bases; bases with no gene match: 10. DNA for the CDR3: TGTGCCAGCAGCTCACGTCCTCCGGGACAGGGCTACGAGCAGTACTTC. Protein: CASSSRPPGQGYEQYF.

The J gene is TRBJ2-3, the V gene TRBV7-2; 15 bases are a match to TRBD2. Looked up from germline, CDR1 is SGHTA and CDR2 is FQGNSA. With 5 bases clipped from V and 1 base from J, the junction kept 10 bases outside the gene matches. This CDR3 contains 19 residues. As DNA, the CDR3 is TGTGCCAGCAGCGCCAGGAGGGGACTAGCGGGAGGCGGCACAGATACGCAGTATTTT. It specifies CASSARRGLAGGGTDTQYF.

CDR3 sequence reads: CASSDRDSSYEQYF. CDR3 bases: TGTGCCAGCAGCGACCGGGACAGCTCCTACGAGCAGTACTTC. The J gene is TRBJ2-7, the V gene TRBV7-2; the match to TRBD1 covers 7 bases. The CDR3 has 14 residues. Germline V gene sequence: CDR1 SGHTA, CDR2 FQGNSA. Trimming cost V 5 bases and J 0 bases; bases outside gene matches: 4.

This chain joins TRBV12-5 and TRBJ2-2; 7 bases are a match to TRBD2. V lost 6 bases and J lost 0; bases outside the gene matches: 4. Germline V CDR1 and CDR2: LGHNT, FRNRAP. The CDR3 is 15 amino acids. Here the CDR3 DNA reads TGTGCTAGTGGCCGGGGGACTACGAACACCGGGGAGCTGTTTTTT. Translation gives CASGRGTTNTGELFF.

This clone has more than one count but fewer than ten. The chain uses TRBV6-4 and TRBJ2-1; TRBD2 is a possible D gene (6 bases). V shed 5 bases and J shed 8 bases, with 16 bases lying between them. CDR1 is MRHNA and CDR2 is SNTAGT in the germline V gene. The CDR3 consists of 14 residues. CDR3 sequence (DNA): TGTGCCAGCAGTCTGGAGCGGGCAAATGATGAGCAGTTCTTC. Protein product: CASSLERANDEQFF.

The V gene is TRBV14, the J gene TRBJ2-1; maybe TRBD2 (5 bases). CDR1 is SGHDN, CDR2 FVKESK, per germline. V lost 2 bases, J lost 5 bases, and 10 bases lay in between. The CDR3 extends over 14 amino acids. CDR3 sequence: CASSQNRGNNEQFF. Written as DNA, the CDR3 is TGTGCCAGCAGCCAAAACCGGGGTAACAATGAGCAGTTCTTC.

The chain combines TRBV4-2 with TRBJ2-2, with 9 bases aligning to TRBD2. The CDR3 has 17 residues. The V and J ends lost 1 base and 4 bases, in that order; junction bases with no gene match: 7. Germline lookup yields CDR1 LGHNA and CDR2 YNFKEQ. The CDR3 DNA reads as TGTGCCAGCAGCCAAGTTACAGCGGGAGGTTTCACCGGGGAGCTGTTTTTT. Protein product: CASSQVTAGGFTGELFF.

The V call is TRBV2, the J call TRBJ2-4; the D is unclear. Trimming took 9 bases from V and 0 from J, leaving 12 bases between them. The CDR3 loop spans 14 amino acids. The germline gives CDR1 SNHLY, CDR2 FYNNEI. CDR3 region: CASSFELAKNIQYF. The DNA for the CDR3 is TGTGCCAGTTCCTTTGAGCTAGCCAAAAACATTCAGTACTTC.

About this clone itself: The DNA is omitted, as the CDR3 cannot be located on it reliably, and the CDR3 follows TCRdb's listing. Here the CDR3 reads CAIKFGAGTGASGNTIYF. The chain couples TRBV19 to TRBJ1-3; the D segment call TRBD1 is taken from the table without a DNA check. CDR1 is LNHDA, CDR2 SQIVND, per germline (reference sequence). Ends included, the CDR3 has 18 residues.

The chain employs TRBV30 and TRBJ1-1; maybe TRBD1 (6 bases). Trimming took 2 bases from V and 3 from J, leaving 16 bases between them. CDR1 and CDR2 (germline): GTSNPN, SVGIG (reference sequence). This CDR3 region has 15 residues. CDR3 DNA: TGTGCCTGGAGTCCCCCCCAGGGGCGTGACACTGAAGCTTTCTTT. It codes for CAWSPPQGRDTEAFF.

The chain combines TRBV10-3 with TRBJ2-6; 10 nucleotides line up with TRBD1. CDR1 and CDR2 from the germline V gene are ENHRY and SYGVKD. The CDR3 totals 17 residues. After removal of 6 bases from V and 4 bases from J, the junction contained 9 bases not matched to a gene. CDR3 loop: CAISPGQGNSGANVLTF. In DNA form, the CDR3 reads TGTGCCATCAGCCCGGGACAGGGGAACTCGGGGGCCAACGTCCTGACTTTC.

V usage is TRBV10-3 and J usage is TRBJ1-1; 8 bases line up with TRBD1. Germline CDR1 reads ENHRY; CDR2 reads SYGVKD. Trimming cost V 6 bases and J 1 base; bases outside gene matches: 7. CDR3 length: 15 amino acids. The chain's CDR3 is CAIRGGTGGNTEAFF. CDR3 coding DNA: TGTGCCATCAGGGGGGGGACAGGAGGGAACACTGAAGCTTTCTTT.

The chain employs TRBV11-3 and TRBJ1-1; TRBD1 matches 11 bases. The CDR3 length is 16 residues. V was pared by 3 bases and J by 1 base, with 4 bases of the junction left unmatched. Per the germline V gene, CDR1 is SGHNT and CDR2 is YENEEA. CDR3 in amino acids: CASSFGQGAANTEAFF. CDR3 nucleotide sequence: TGTGCCAGCAGCTTTGGACAGGGGGCGGCGAACACTGAAGCTTTCTTT.

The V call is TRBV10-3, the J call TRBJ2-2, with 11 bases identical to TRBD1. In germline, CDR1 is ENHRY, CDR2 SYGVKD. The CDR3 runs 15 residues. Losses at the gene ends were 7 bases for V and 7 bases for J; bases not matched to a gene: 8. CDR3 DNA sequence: TGTGCCATCACTCGGGGACAGGGGGATATCGGGGAGCTGTTTTTT. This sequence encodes CAITRGQGDIGELFF.

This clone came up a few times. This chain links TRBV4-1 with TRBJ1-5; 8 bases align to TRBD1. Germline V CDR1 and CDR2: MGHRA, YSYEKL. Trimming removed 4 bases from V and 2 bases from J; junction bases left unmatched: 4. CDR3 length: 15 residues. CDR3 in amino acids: CASSLGQGGNQPQHF. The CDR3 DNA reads TGCGCCAGCAGCCTCGGACAGGGTGGCAATCAGCCCCAGCATTTT.

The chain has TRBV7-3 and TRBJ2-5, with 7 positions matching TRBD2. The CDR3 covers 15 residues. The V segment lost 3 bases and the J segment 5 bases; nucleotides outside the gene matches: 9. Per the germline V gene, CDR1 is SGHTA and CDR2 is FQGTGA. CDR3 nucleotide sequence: TGTGCCAGCAGCTTCCAGGGCGGGAGTCGGGAGACCCAGTACTTC. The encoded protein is CASSFQGGSRETQYF.

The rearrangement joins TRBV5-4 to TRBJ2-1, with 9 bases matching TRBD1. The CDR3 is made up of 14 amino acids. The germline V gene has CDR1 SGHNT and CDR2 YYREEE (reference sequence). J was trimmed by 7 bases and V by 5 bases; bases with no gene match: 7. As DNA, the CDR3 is TGTGCCAGCAGTTGGACAGGGGCTCGGAATGAGCAGTTCTTC. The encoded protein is CASSWTGARNEQFF.

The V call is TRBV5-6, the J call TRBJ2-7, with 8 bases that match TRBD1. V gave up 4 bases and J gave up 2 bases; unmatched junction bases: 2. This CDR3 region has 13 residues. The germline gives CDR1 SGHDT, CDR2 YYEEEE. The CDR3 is CASSRTGTYEQYF. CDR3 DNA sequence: TGTGCCAGCAGCAGGACAGGGACCTACGAGCAGTACTTC.

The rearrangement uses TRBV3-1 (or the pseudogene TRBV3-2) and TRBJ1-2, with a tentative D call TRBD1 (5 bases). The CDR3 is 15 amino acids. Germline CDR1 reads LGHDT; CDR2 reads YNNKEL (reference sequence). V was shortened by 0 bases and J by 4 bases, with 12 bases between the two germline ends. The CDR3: CASSQDNSGGYGYTF. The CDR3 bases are TGTGCCAGCAGCCAAGATAATTCCGGGGGCTATGGCTACACCTTC.

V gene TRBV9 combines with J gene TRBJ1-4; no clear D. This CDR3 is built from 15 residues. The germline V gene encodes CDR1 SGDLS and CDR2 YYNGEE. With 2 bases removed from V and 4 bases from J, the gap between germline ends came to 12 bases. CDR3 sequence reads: CASSVPNSGNEKLFF. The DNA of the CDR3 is TGTGCCAGCAGCGTTCCAAACTCAGGTAATGAAAAACTGTTTTTT.

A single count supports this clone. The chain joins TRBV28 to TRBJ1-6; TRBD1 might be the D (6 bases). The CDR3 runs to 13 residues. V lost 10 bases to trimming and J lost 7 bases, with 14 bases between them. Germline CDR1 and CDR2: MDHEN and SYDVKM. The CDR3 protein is CATWDTQNSPLHF. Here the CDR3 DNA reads TGTGCCACCTGGGACACCCAAAATTCACCCCTCCACTTT.

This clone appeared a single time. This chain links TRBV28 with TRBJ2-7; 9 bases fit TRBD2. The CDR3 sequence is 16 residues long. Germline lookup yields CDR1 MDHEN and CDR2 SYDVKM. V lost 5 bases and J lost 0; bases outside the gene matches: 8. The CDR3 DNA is TGTGCCAGCAGTAGGCTGGGACTAGCTGACTCCTACGAGCAGTACTTC. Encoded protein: CASSRLGLADSYEQYF. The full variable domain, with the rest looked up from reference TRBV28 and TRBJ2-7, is DVKVTQSSRYLVKRTGEKVFLECVQDMDHENMFWYRQDPGLGLRLIYFSYDVKMKEKGDIPEGYSVSREKKERFSLILESASTNQTSMYLCASSRLGLADSYEQYFGPGTRLTVT.

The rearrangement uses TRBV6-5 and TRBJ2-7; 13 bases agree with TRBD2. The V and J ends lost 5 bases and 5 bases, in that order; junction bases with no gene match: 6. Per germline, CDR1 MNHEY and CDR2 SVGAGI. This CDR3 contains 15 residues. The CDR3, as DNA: TGTGCCAGCAGTATACGAGGACTAGCGGGGGACGAGCAGTACTTC. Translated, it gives CASSIRGLAGDEQYF.

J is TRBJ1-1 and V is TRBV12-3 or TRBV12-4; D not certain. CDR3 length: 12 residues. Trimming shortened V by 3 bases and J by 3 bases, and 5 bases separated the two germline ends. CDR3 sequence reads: CASSFGDTEAFF. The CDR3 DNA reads TGTGCCAGCAGTTTCGGGGACACTGAAGCTTTCTTT.